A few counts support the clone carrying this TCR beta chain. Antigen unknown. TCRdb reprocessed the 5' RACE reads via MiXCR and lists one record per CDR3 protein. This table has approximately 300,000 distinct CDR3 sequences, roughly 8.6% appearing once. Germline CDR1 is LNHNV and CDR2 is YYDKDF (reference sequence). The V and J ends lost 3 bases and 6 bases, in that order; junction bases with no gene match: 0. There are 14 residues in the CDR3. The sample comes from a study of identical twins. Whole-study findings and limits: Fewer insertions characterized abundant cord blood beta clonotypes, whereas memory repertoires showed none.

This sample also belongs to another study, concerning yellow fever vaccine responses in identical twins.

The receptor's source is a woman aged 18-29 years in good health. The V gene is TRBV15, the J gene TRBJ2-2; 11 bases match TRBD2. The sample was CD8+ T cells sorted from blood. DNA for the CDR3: TGTGCCACCAGCAGTAGCGGGAGGGCCGGGGAGCTGTTTTTT. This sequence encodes CATSSSGRAGELFF.